The count of the clone carrying this T cell receptor (beta chain) is one. Per germline, CDR1 MDHEN and CDR2 SYDVKM. The ends were cut back, 6 bases at V and 0 bases at J, with 18 bases in the middle. The CDR3 sequence is 16 residues long. In the authors' workflow: Amplification from reference gene primers served as the basis for estimated nucleated cell counts. The method was immunoSEQ multiplex PCR; TCRdb's version includes in-frame clones alone and lacks a portion of them. The V and J calls and clone size were taken over from that table, and D and trimming were inferred from the DNA. The top ten hold 43% of the sample, which has about 23,000 clones, around 72% seen once. These data are taken from a study of blood T cell repertoires in COVID-19. Study-wide background: The United States, Italy and Spain provided the acute and convalescent COVID-19 samples. PBMCs, B-cell-depleted T cells, or T cells were the source of the cDNA or gDNA that made up the material.

The V and J genes are TRBV28 and TRBJ2-7; weak D call: TRBD2 (6 bases). Input material: peripheral blood. The sequence was collected from a woman older than 75 with acute or convalescent COVID-19. The CDR3 DNA reads TGTGCCAGCAGACACGGAGGGGACCGGAGCTCCTACGAGCAGTACTTC. This sequence encodes CASRHGGDRSSYEQYF.